These 23 T cell receptor beta chains came from one sample sequenced in a study of Ad26.COV2.S vaccination and SARS-CoV-2 variants. Sequenced by immunoSEQ multiplex PCR; TCRdb stores in-frame clones only, minus some. The table lists fewer than 400,000 clones, 86% of them singletons. Treatment in this sample: around 19 received Ad26.COV2.S at low or high dose, single or two shots; roughly five received placebo; per-sample allocation not given. Repertoires come from day 63 after the first vaccine or placebo injection. Here the sequenced sample was peripheral blood, taken in a trial of Ad26.COV2.S vaccine versus placebo. The origin of the receptors is a person aged 18 to 59 who received the Ad26.COV2.S COVID-19 vaccine or a placebo.

This clone has only one observation. The chain couples TRBV27 to TRBJ2-2; 9 nucleotides agree with TRBD1. The ends lost 8 bases at V and 6 bases at J; junction bases unmatched: 7. Germline CDR1 MNHEY, CDR2 SMNVEV (reference sequence). This CDR3 spans 14 amino acids. The CDR3 region is CASAGTGWAGELFF. The CDR3 bases are TGTGCCAGCGCCGGGACAGGGTGGGCCGGGGAGCTGTTTTTT.

This rearrangement joins TRBV5-4 to TRBJ1-2; D not certain. Trimming stripped 1 base from V and 3 bases from J, with 7 bases between. The germline V gene encodes CDR1 SGHNT and CDR2 YYREEE (reference sequence). CDR3 length: 13 amino acids. CDR3 sequence: CASSLLGDYGYTF. CDR3 coding DNA: TGTGCCAGCAGCTTGTTGGGTGACTATGGCTACACCTTC.

The V call is TRBV6-2 or TRBV6-3, the J call TRBJ2-7; D is unresolved. Germline CDR1 and CDR2: MNHEY and SVGEGT. The CDR3 is 12 amino acids. With 5 bases removed from V and 3 bases from J, the gap between germline ends came to 8 bases. The CDR3, as DNA: TGTGCCAGCAGTCAGTCGATCTACGAGCAGTACTTC. As protein: CASSQSIYEQYF.

This clone has only a few counts. The chain couples TRBV4-2 to TRBJ2-7, with TRBD1 matching over 8 bases. Looked up from germline, CDR1 is LGHNA and CDR2 is YNFKEQ. Trimming cost V 3 bases and J 0 bases; bases outside gene matches: 4. The CDR3 consists of 15 residues. The DNA of the CDR3 is TGTGCCAGCAGCCACCCGGGACAGGACTCCTACGAGCAGTACTTC. Translated: CASSHPGQDSYEQYF.

V gene TRBV4-1 combines with J gene TRBJ2-1; TRBD2 matches 7 bases. Germline values: CDR1 MGHRA, CDR2 YSYEKL. V was clipped by 0 bases and J by 4 bases; unmatched bases: 9. There are 17 residues in the CDR3. CDR3 in amino acids: CASSQEGRGRGYNEQFF. The CDR3, as DNA: TGCGCCAGCAGCCAAGAAGGGAGGGGCCGCGGTTACAATGAGCAGTTCTTC.

This chain's CDR3 is CASRGAWNTGELFF. In DNA, the CDR3 is TGTGCCAGCAGGGGGGCTTGGAACACCGGGGAGCTGTTTTTT. The gene calls are TRBV6-5 and TRBJ2-2; TRBD1 is a possible D gene (6 bases). V was clipped by 6 bases and J by 1 base, with 9 bases between them. The CDR3 is 14 amino acids. Looked up from germline, CDR1 is MNHEY and CDR2 is SVGAGI.

The chain uses TRBV2 and TRBJ1-3; a possible D gene is TRBD1 (5 bases). The V end was cut by 0 bases, the J end by 4 bases, with 13 bases between. CDR1 is SNHLY, CDR2 FYNNEI, per germline. The CDR3 totals 16 residues. The CDR3 loop is CASSEALGRKGNTIYF. In DNA form, the CDR3 reads TGTGCCAGCAGTGAAGCGTTGGGACGGAAAGGAAACACCATATATTTT.

J is TRBJ1-4 and V is TRBV6-2 or TRBV6-3; 7 bases are a match to TRBD1. CDR3 length equals 14 residues. CDR1 MNHEY and CDR2 SVGEGT come from the germline V gene. V gave up 8 bases and J gave up 7 bases; unmatched junction bases: 10. The CDR3 bases are TGTGCCAGCCGCCCGACAGGGAGAGTTGAAAAACTGTTTTTT. Its protein product is CASRPTGRVEKLFF.

The V call is TRBV7-2, the J call TRBJ2-1, with 12 nucleotides matching TRBD2. The CDR3 runs to 15 residues. Trimming at V came to 5 bases and at J to 7 bases, leaving 6 bases not matched to a gene. The germline gives CDR1 SGHTA, CDR2 FQGNSA. The CDR3, as DNA: TGTGCCAGCAGCATGGGACTAGCGGGTCTGAATGAGCAGTTCTTC. Residues: CASSMGLAGLNEQFF.

V usage is TRBV7-7 and J usage is TRBJ1-3, with D perhaps matching TRBD1 (6 bases). CDR1 is SSHAT, CDR2 FNYEAQ, per germline (reference sequence). The V end was cut by 5 bases, the J end by 7 bases, with 18 bases between. This CDR3 has 15 amino acids. CDR3 DNA sequence: TGTGCCAGCAGCCCAGGGACATCTTTGGGGAACACCATATATTTT. This translates into CASSPGTSLGNTIYF.

This CDR3 is CASSQDRGQGLSGQYF. The CDR3, as DNA: TGTGCCAGCAGCCAAGATCGGGGACAGGGGCTGTCTGGGCAGTACTTC. This rearrangement joins TRBV14 to TRBJ2-7; 10 nucleotides match TRBD1. The CDR3 runs 16 residues. Germline values: CDR1 SGHDN, CDR2 FVKESK. V lost 0 bases to trimming and J lost 9 bases; unmatched junction nucleotides: 11.

The rearrangement uses TRBV5-6 and TRBJ2-2; 7 nucleotides agree with TRBD2. After removal of 5 bases from V and 0 bases from J, the junction contained 4 bases not matched to a gene. This CDR3 has 15 residues. Germline CDR1 reads SGHDT; CDR2 reads YYEEEE. The CDR3 nucleotides are TGTGCCAGCAGTCTTGCGGGGGCGAACACCGGGGAGCTGTTTTTT. It translates to CASSLAGANTGELFF.

This clone was counted once. This chain connects TRBV7-9 to TRBJ2-7, with a tentative D call TRBD1 (5 bases). In germline, CDR1 is SEHNR, CDR2 FQNEAQ (reference sequence). Trimming pared 1 base from V and 9 bases from J, leaving 10 bases between. The CDR3 has 12 amino acids. The CDR3 DNA follows: TGTGCCAGCAGCTTAGAAAAAACAGGGCAGTACTTC. The encoded protein is CASSLEKTGQYF.

The genes are TRBV5-6 and TRBJ2-3, with D possibly called TRBD1 or TRBD2 (7 bases each). Germline CDR1 SGHDT, CDR2 YYEEEE. V was shortened by 2 bases and J by 2 bases, with 18 bases between the two germline ends. CDR3 size: 17 residues. The CDR3 DNA follows: TGTGCCAGCAGCTTCATAGGGGGCGGGGGCCCCACAGATACGCAGTATTTT. As protein: CASSFIGGGGPTDTQYF.

The chain is built from TRBV10-3 and TRBJ2-3; 7 bases align to TRBD1. Germline V gives CDR1 ENHRY, CDR2 SYGVKD. Trimming took 4 bases from V and 5 from J; bases not matched to a gene: 3. The CDR3 totals 13 residues. As DNA, the CDR3 is TGTGCCATCAGTGGGCAGGGGGAAGATACGCAGTATTTT. Encoded protein: CAISGQGEDTQYF.

The rearrangement joins TRBV7-6 to TRBJ2-5; TRBD2 matches 10 bases. Germline V gene data show CDR1 as SGHVS and CDR2 as FNYEAQ. The ends lost 8 bases at V and 1 base at J; junction bases unmatched: 7. The CDR3 extends over 15 amino acids. Here the CDR3 reads CASLWASGGQETQYF. CDR3 coding DNA: TGTGCCAGCCTCTGGGCTAGCGGGGGCCAAGAGACCCAGTACTTC.

The rearrangement joins TRBV6-5 to TRBJ1-1, with D perhaps matching TRBD1 (6 bases). CDR1 and CDR2 from the germline V gene are MNHEY and SVGAGI. The V and J ends lost 0 bases and 4 bases respectively, with 9 bases between them. The CDR3 is 14 residues long. CDR3 amino acids: CASSYSGGPTEAFF. As DNA, the CDR3 is TGTGCCAGCAGTTACTCTGGGGGCCCCACTGAAGCTTTCTTT.

The chain combines TRBV29-1 with TRBJ2-7; 8 nucleotides align to TRBD1. The length of the CDR3 is 12 residues. The J segment lost 3 bases and the V segment lost 7 bases, leaving 5 bases of the junction unmatched. Germline CDR1 reads SQVTM; CDR2 reads ANQGSEA. CDR3 region: CSAGTGFYEQYF. In nucleotides, the CDR3 is TGCAGCGCCGGGACAGGTTTCTACGAGCAGTACTTC.

The chain couples TRBV30 to TRBJ1-1; D gene unclear. The V end lost 2 bases, the J end lost 1 base, and 5 bases lay between the germline ends. Germline V lookup: CDR1 GTSNPN, CDR2 SVGIG (reference sequence). CDR3 length equals 12 residues. CDR3: CAWSQENTEAFF. CDR3 DNA sequence: TGTGCCTGGAGTCAGGAGAACACTGAAGCTTTCTTT. Supplemented by reference TRBV30 and TRBJ1-1, the full variable domain reads SQTIHQWPATLVQPVGSPLSLECTVEGTSNPNLYWYRQAAGRGLQLLFYSVGIGQISSEVPQNLSASRPQDRQFILSSKKLLLSDSGFYLCAWSQENTEAFFGQGTRLTVV.

This chain links TRBV5-6 with TRBJ2-1, with no clear D. The germline CDR1 and CDR2 sequences are SGHDT and YYEEEE. The V and J ends lost 2 bases and 3 bases respectively, with 9 bases between them. The CDR3 contains 14 residues. This CDR3 reads CASSFYDLYNEQFF. CDR3 nucleotides: TGTGCCAGCAGCTTCTATGACCTCTACAATGAGCAGTTCTTC.

The chain joins TRBV11-2 to TRBJ2-1; TRBD2 agrees at 15 bases. The CDR3 sequence is 19 residues long. Germline trimming cut 5 bases from V and 9 bases from J; bases unmatched to any gene: 17. CDR1 and CDR2 from the germline V gene are SGHAT and FQNNGV. The CDR3: CASSPRARTGLAGGSEQFF. The DNA of the CDR3 is TGTGCCAGCAGCCCGAGGGCCCGAACGGGACTAGCGGGGGGTAGTGAGCAGTTCTTC.

The chain couples TRBV4-2 to TRBJ2-7; the match to TRBD1 covers 9 bases. V shed 4 bases, J shed 0 bases, and the junction held 7 bases outside the gene matches. This CDR3 is built from 16 residues. Germline V CDR1 and CDR2: LGHNA, YNFKEQ. CDR3: CASSLNGQGLSYEQYF. In DNA form, the CDR3 reads TGTGCCAGCAGCCTGAATGGACAGGGGCTCTCCTACGAGCAGTACTTC.

This chain links TRBV3-1 (or the pseudogene TRBV3-2) with TRBJ2-4; D ambiguous. V dropped 0 bases and J dropped 7 bases, with 4 bases sitting between them. This CDR3 is 12 amino acids long. From germline, CDR1 is LGHDT and CDR2 YNNKEL (reference sequence). CDR3 amino acids: CASSQDGNIQYF. CDR3 nucleotide sequence: TGTGCCAGCAGCCAAGATGGTAACATTCAGTACTTC.